These 28 T cell receptor beta chains originate from one sample sequenced in a study of cytomegalovirus exposure and HLA in healthy donors (dated by TCRdb to 2015 to 2018). Libraries were built with the immunoSEQ multiplex PCR assay. For the multiplex PCR, a mixture combining 60 forward primers for TCR Vbeta segments and 13 reverse primers for TCR Jbeta segments was used. TCRdb provides this immuneACCESS table in a form limited to in-frame rearrangements. Some clones are lacking; in checked studies, under half of them reflect an unresolved V gene, and why the rest are absent is not known. Across this sample there are about 130,000 clones, with roughly 75% seen only once. Approximately 5% of the sample goes to the ten largest clones. Input material: PBMCs. The source is a man aged 25-45 years in good health and CMV-seronegative.

The V and J genes are TRBV7-9 and TRBJ2-7; perhaps TRBD1 as D (6 bases). V lost 4 bases and J lost 9, with 10 bases in between. The germline gives CDR1 SEHNR, CDR2 FQNEAQ (reference sequence). There are 11 residues in the CDR3. The CDR3 region is CASSYTGRQYF. As DNA, the CDR3 is TGTGCCAGCAGCTATACAGGGAGGCAGTACTTC.

This clone was seen more than once but under ten times. V and J are TRBV5-6 and TRBJ1-5, with 8 bases aligning to TRBD1. In germline, CDR1 is SGHDT, CDR2 YYEEEE. CDR3 length equals 13 residues. V lost 0 bases, J lost 10 bases, and 3 bases stayed unmatched. The CDR3 nucleotides read TGTGCCAGCAGCTTGGTGGACAGGGAACCCCAGCATTTT. Translating gives CASSLVDREPQHF.

This rearrangement joins TRBV5-1 to TRBJ2-2; 10 positions match TRBD2. The CDR3 is made up of 15 amino acids. Germline trimming cut 4 bases from V and 3 bases from J; bases unmatched to any gene: 3. CDR1 is SGHRS and CDR2 is YFSETQ in the germline V gene. In DNA form, the CDR3 reads TGCGCCAGCAGCCGGGGGACTAGCGACACCGGGGAGCTGTTTTTT. It encodes CASSRGTSDTGELFF.

The chain employs TRBV5-6 and TRBJ2-2; a possible D gene is TRBD2 (6 bases). The CDR3 has 13 amino acids. Germline V gene sequence: CDR1 SGHDT, CDR2 YYEEEE. Trimming shortened V by 3 bases and J by 7 bases, and 10 bases separated the two germline ends. CDR3 region: CASSWRDGGELFF. CDR3 DNA: TGTGCCAGCAGCTGGAGGGACGGCGGGGAGCTGTTTTTT. Based on the CDR3 plus reference TRBV5-6 and TRBJ2-2, the full variable domain is DAGVTQSPTHLIKTRGQQVTLRCSPKSGHDTVSWYQQALGQGPQFIFQYYEEEERQRGNFPDRFSGHQFPNYSSELNVNALLLGDSALYLCASSWRDGGELFFGEGSRLTVL.

This clone was seen once. The sample contains more than one DNA sequence encoding this CDR3. The V and J genes are TRBV27 and TRBJ1-2; TRBD1 matches at 9 bases. With 2 bases clipped from V and 8 bases from J, the junction kept 3 bases outside the gene matches. This CDR3 spans 13 amino acids. CDR1 and CDR2 (germline): MNHEY, SMNVEV (reference sequence). Here the CDR3 DNA reads TGTGCCAGCAGTTTAGGGACAGGGAAGGGCTACACCTTC. Its translation is CASSLGTGKGYTF.

The CDR3 region has the DNA TGCGCCAGCAGCTTGGCCTCGGTGAACACCGGGGAGCTGTTTTTT. Encoded protein: CASSLASVNTGELFF. The chain uses TRBV5-1 and TRBJ2-2, with D hard to call. CDR1 SGHRS and CDR2 YFSETQ come from the germline V gene. V gave up 0 bases and J gave up 1 base, with 7 bases separating them. This CDR3 region has 15 residues.

This clone was counted a single time. The chain joins TRBV7-2 to TRBJ2-7; 7 bases agree with TRBD1. CDR1 is SGHTA, CDR2 FQGNSA, per germline. This CDR3 is built from 18 residues. The trim removed 4 bases at V and 3 bases at J, leaving 18 bases unmatched. The CDR3 sequence is CASSSARHTGDPFYEQYF. The DNA of the CDR3 is TGTGCCAGCAGCTCCGCCAGACATACAGGGGACCCCTTCTACGAGCAGTACTTC.

The chain uses TRBV6-5 and TRBJ1-1; D is unresolved. The length of the CDR3 is 13 residues. Trimming left V 6 bases short and J 0 bases short, with 8 bases between. Germline CDR1 MNHEY, CDR2 SVGAGI. The CDR3 region has the DNA TGTGCCAGCAGACAGAGAATGAACACTGAAGCTTTCTTT. Its protein product is CASRQRMNTEAFF.

This chain connects TRBV28 to TRBJ1-6; 10 positions agree with TRBD1. V dropped 6 bases and J dropped 10; count of bases not matched to a gene: 6. This CDR3 has 14 amino acids. The germline V gene has CDR1 MDHEN and CDR2 SYDVKM. CDR3 bases: TGTGCCAGCAGCTGGACAGGGGGAAGATCACCCCTCCACTTT. Its protein product is CASSWTGGRSPLHF.

V usage is TRBV28 and J usage is TRBJ2-7, with D maybe TRBD2 (7 bases). Germline CDR1 is MDHEN and CDR2 is SYDVKM. Trimming removed 5 bases from V and 2 bases from J, with 10 bases in between. The length of the CDR3 is 13 residues. The CDR3 here is CASSGGGPYEQYF. The CDR3, as DNA: TGTGCCAGCAGTGGGGGGGGGCCCTACGAGCAGTACTTC.

This clone was counted between two and nine times. CDR3 loop: CASSMTDDNYNEQFF. As DNA, the CDR3 is TGTGCCAGTAGTATGACTGATGATAACTACAATGAGCAGTTCTTC. J is TRBJ2-1 and V is TRBV19; no definite D call. Per the germline V gene, CDR1 is LNHDA and CDR2 is SQIVND (reference sequence). The CDR3 sequence is 15 residues long. V lost 3 bases to trimming and J lost 3 bases, with 12 bases between them.

The V gene is TRBV5-4, the J gene TRBJ2-5; D is unclear. CDR3 length: 14 residues. The V end lost 7 bases, the J end lost 0 bases, and 13 bases lay between the germline ends. Germline V gene data show CDR1 as SGHNT and CDR2 as YYREEE (reference sequence). The CDR3 DNA sequence: TGTGCCAGCTCTCCGGCGGATGACCAAGAGACCCAGTACTTC. Its protein product is CASSPADDQETQYF.

In DNA form, the CDR3 reads TGTGCCAGCAGTACCCGACAATACGGTGGCTACACCTTC. Protein: CASSTRQYGGYTF. The chain combines TRBV6-5 with TRBJ1-2; D is ambiguous. Germline-derived CDR1 and CDR2 are MNHEY and SVGAGI. The CDR3 spans 13 residues. V was clipped by 5 bases and J by 7 bases, with 14 bases between them.

This clone showed up just a few times. The chain combines TRBV19 with TRBJ1-5; D uncertain. The V end was cut by 7 bases, the J end by 2 bases, with 18 bases between. The CDR3 has 16 residues. Germline CDR1 and CDR2: LNHDA and SQIVND (reference sequence). In nucleotides, the CDR3 is TGTGCCAGTAAGCGGGGTTGGTCGTTGGGCAATCAGCCCCAGCATTTT. This gives the protein CASKRGWSLGNQPQHF.

The rearrangement links TRBV6-1 to TRBJ1-2; D is undetermined. Trimming took 8 bases from V and 6 from J, leaving 19 bases between them. This CDR3 has 14 amino acids. The germline CDR1 and CDR2 sequences are MNHNS and SASEGT. DNA of the CDR3: TGTGCCAGCGCAGAGAGTGGGCCAAACGATGGCTACACCTTC. It specifies CASAESGPNDGYTF.

The chain combines TRBV29-1 with TRBJ1-2; no clear D. Trimming took off 8 bases at V and 4 bases at J, with 20 bases between the two ends. The germline CDR1 and CDR2 sequences are SQVTM and ANQGSEA. The CDR3 consists of 14 residues. CDR3 sequence: CSLRPLGRFYGYTF. CDR3 DNA sequence: TGCAGCCTACGCCCACTAGGACGGTTCTATGGCTACACCTTC.

The J gene is TRBJ1-2, the V gene TRBV13; 8 nucleotides line up with TRBD1. Germline loops: CDR1 PRHDT, CDR2 FYEKMQ (reference sequence). V lost 5 bases, J lost 5 bases, and 7 bases stayed unmatched. The CDR3 contains 14 residues. The CDR3 DNA sequence: TGTGCCAGCAGCCAGACAGGGGCGGCGTATGGCTACACCTTC. It is translated as CASSQTGAAYGYTF.

The chain employs TRBV29-1 and TRBJ2-1; the D gene is possibly TRBD1 (6 bases). V gave up 7 bases and J gave up 0 bases, with 13 bases separating them. This CDR3 is built from 14 residues. In germline, CDR1 is SQVTM, CDR2 ANQGSEA. CDR3: CSAHQGSSYNEQFF. For the CDR3, the DNA is TGCAGCGCACACCAGGGGAGCTCCTACAATGAGCAGTTCTTC.

This clone is a singleton in its sample. The V and J genes are TRBV15 and TRBJ1-3; D might be TRBD1 (6 bases). Germline assignment: CDR1 LNHNV and CDR2 YYDKDF (reference sequence). Trimming cost V 0 bases and J 0 bases, with 12 bases left between them. The CDR3 spans 17 residues. The chain's CDR3 is CATSRDEGHYSGNTIYF. The CDR3 DNA reads as TGTGCCACCAGCAGAGATGAGGGACATTACTCTGGAAACACCATATATTTT.

The CDR3 reads CAISERGPLSYGYTF. CDR3 coding DNA: TGTGCCATCAGTGAAAGGGGTCCCCTCTCCTATGGCTACACCTTC. The chain has TRBV10-3 and TRBJ1-2; TRBD1 is a possible D gene (5 bases). Germline V lookup: CDR1 ENHRY, CDR2 SYGVKD. The CDR3 is made up of 15 amino acids. The V and J ends lost 3 bases and 4 bases respectively, with 15 bases between them.

The chain uses TRBV6-1 and TRBJ1-6; 7 nucleotides align to TRBD1. This CDR3 is built from 15 residues. Germline V gene data show CDR1 as MNHNS and CDR2 as SASEGT. Unmatched junction bases numbered 5, after V lost 2 bases and J lost 7 bases. The CDR3 bases are TGTGCCAGCAGTGAACGAACAGGGGAGAATTCACCCCTCCACTTT. Its protein product is CASSERTGENSPLHF.

The chain uses TRBV4-3 and TRBJ2-7, with TRBD1 identical over 12 bases. The V and J ends lost 4 bases and 2 bases, in that order; junction bases with no gene match: 6. Per the germline V gene, CDR1 is LGHNA and CDR2 is YSLEER. This CDR3 comprises 16 residues. CDR3 DNA: TGCGCCAGCAGCCGGTCCAGGGACAGGGGGCCCTACGAGCAGTACTTC. Protein: CASSRSRDRGPYEQYF.

This chain joins TRBV7-2 and TRBJ1-6; TRBD1 matches 7 bases. Germline V gene data show CDR1 as SGHTA and CDR2 as FQGNSA. Trimming cost V 6 bases and J 1 base; bases outside gene matches: 6. This CDR3 spans 16 amino acids. The CDR3 region has the DNA TGTGCCAGCAGTAAGCAGGGGGGATCCTATAATTCACCCCTCCACTTT. This gives the protein CASSKQGGSYNSPLHF.

This chain links TRBV2 with TRBJ1-5, with D possibly TRBD1 on 5 matching bases. The CDR3 has 12 amino acids. V gave up 8 bases and J gave up 3 bases, with 8 bases separating them. The V gene's germline CDR1 is SNHLY and CDR2 FYNNEI. The CDR3 loop is CASGTANQPQHF. The CDR3 nucleotides read TGTGCCAGCGGGACTGCCAATCAGCCCCAGCATTTT.

A few counts support this clone. The chain is built from TRBV28 and TRBJ1-4; D is ambiguous. V dropped 7 bases and J dropped 0 bases, with 6 bases sitting between them. Germline CDR1 reads MDHEN; CDR2 reads SYDVKM. CDR3 length equals 13 residues. This chain's CDR3 is CASNRATNEKLFF. The CDR3 DNA sequence: TGTGCCAGCAACCGAGCAACTAATGAAAAACTGTTTTTT.

The gene calls are TRBV5-4 and TRBJ2-7, with TRBD1 identical over 8 bases. CDR3 length: 14 amino acids. Germline values: CDR1 SGHNT, CDR2 YYREEE (reference sequence). V shed 0 bases and J 2 bases; nucleotides not matched to a gene: 1. The CDR3 is CASSLGTGPYEQYF. The CDR3 nucleotides are TGTGCCAGCAGCTTGGGGACAGGGCCCTACGAGCAGTACTTC.

V usage is TRBV5-1 and J usage is TRBJ1-1, with TRBD1 matching 12 bases. With V trimmed by 5 bases and J by 6 bases, 14 bases remained unmatched. The V gene's germline CDR1 is SGHRS and CDR2 YFSETQ. This CDR3 comprises 17 residues. CDR3 residues: CASRPTRDRGLSAEAFF. Here the CDR3 DNA reads TGCGCCAGCAGGCCGACCCGGGACAGGGGGCTCAGCGCTGAAGCTTTCTTT.

The rearrangement links TRBV7-2 to TRBJ2-7; 14 bases are a match to TRBD2. Trimming cost V 1 base and J 3 bases; bases outside gene matches: 2. This CDR3 spans 16 amino acids. The germline V gene encodes CDR1 SGHTA and CDR2 FQGNSA. This CDR3 reads CASSLEGTSGSYEQYF. The CDR3 DNA sequence: TGTGCCAGCAGCTTAGAGGGGACTAGCGGGAGCTACGAGCAGTACTTC.